This T cell receptor (beta chain) was captured by sequencing in a study of shared clonotypes between healthy human individuals. In regard to this clone: Within the sample, other DNA sequences also encode this same CDR3.

V was pared by 1 base and J by 4 bases, with 5 bases of the junction left unmatched. Germline V CDR1 and CDR2: MDHEN, SYDVKM. CDR3 length: 15 amino acids. Only Caucasian adults living in Nashville, Tennessee served as donors. Genomic DNA of unsorted samples came from around 84 million PBMCs. Once extracted for a subset, genomic DNA was divided evenly among several immunoSEQ plates. Ten immunoSEQ deep assay plates were used to sequence unsorted PBMC DNA. Sequencing used immunoSEQ multiplex PCR; TCRdb keeps in-frame clones, though not all of them. The sample carries a few hundred thousand clones, about 80% recorded once.

The sequence came from a woman in her 40s in good health. Some clones in this sample may be carry-over from other donors' samples. The rearrangement uses TRBV28 and TRBJ2-7; 9 positions match TRBD1. The sample comprised PBMCs. CDR3 sequence: CASSLSGQGIYEQYF. The CDR3 DNA follows: TGTGCCAGCAGTTTATCAGGACAGGGGATTTACGAGCAGTACTTC.